This passage covers 8 T cell receptor beta chains from one sample sequenced in a study of blood T cell repertoires in COVID-19. The repertoire was sequenced with immunoSEQ multiplex PCR; TCRdb's copy has only in-frame clones and lacks some. This table has more than 250,000 clones, around 82% appearing once. The source material was peripheral blood. The receptors come from a woman aged 45-65 years with acute or convalescent COVID-19.

This chain uses TRBV5-4 with TRBJ2-6; 10 positions match TRBD1. This CDR3 is 17 amino acids long. With 7 bases clipped from V and 2 bases from J, the junction kept 9 bases outside the gene matches. Germline V lookup: CDR1 SGHNT, CDR2 YYREEE (reference sequence). The CDR3 is CASHDRGLFPGANVLTF. The CDR3 nucleotides are TGTGCCAGCCACGACAGGGGGCTTTTTCCTGGGGCCAACGTCCTGACTTTC.

This chain connects TRBV9 to TRBJ2-3, with 8 positions matching TRBD2. J was trimmed by 0 bases and V by 3 bases; bases with no gene match: 3. The CDR3 length is 15 residues. Germline V gene lookup returns CDR1 SGDLS and CDR2 YYNGEE. Written as DNA, the CDR3 is TGTGCCAGCAGCGAGAGCGGGGGCAGCACAGATACGCAGTATTTT. Its translation: CASSESGGSTDTQYF. The full variable domain, its missing parts supplied by reference TRBV9 and TRBJ2-3, is DSGVTQTPKHLITATGQRVTLRCSPRSGDLSVYWYQQSLDQGLQFLIQYYNGEERAKGNILERFSAQQFPDLHSELNLSSLELGDSALYFCASSESGGSTDTQYFGPGTRLTVL.

This chain joins TRBV29-1 and TRBJ2-1, with 8 bases that match TRBD2. The CDR3 loop spans 17 amino acids. V dropped 3 bases and J dropped 0; count of bases not matched to a gene: 10. The germline CDR1 and CDR2 sequences are SQVTM and ANQGSEA. CDR3 sequence (DNA): TGCAGCGTTGAGGGCAGGGCCCGGGAGGGCTCCTACAATGAGCAGTTCTTC. Encoded protein: CSVEGRAREGSYNEQFF.

The J gene is TRBJ1-2, the V gene TRBV28; D possibly corresponds to TRBD1 (5 bases). CDR1 is MDHEN and CDR2 is SYDVKM in the germline V gene. The CDR3 consists of 14 residues. Trimming cost V 1 base and J 2 bases, with 8 bases left between them. CDR3 in amino acids: CASSLSGRNYGYTF. CDR3 DNA: TGTGCCAGCAGTTTATCAGGGCGCAACTATGGCTACACCTTC.

This chain uses TRBV5-1 with TRBJ2-3; 15 nucleotides line up with TRBD2. This CDR3 has 17 amino acids. In germline, CDR1 is SGHRS, CDR2 YFSETQ. V lost 4 bases, J lost 2 bases, and 5 bases stayed unmatched. The CDR3 loop is CASSLGTSGGYTDTQYF. The CDR3 DNA sequence: TGCGCCAGCAGCCTGGGGACTAGCGGGGGGTACACAGATACGCAGTATTTT.

This clone was counted only a few times. CDR3 DNA: TGTGCCAGCAGCTTCGACAGAGAAAAACTGTTTTTT. Residues: CASSFDREKLFF. V is TRBV5-4 and J is TRBJ1-4, with a possible D match to TRBD1 (5 bases). CDR3 length equals 12 residues. Germline CDR1 SGHNT, CDR2 YYREEE (reference sequence). Trimming took off 2 bases at V and 8 bases at J, with 7 bases between the two ends.

The chain carries TRBV11-3 and TRBJ2-5, with D possibly matching TRBD1 (6 bases). This CDR3 contains 13 residues. The V end was cut by 5 bases, the J end by 4 bases, with 11 bases between. Per the germline V gene, CDR1 is SGHNT and CDR2 is YENEEA. For the CDR3, the DNA is TGTGCCAGCAGCATGTACAGGGCAGAGACCCAGTACTTC. It specifies CASSMYRAETQYF.

This clone has a handful of counts. V gene TRBV10-1 combines with J gene TRBJ1-1, with D possibly matching TRBD1 (6 bases). Trimming left V 2 bases short and J 5 bases short, with 18 bases between. The CDR3 contains 16 residues. CDR1 is WNHNN, CDR2 SYGVQD, per germline (reference sequence). The CDR3 region is CASSENGWGRGTEAFF. CDR3 nucleotides: TGCGCCAGCAGTGAGAACGGTTGGGGCAGGGGAACTGAAGCTTTCTTT.